This T cell receptor (beta chain) was recovered during a study of blood T cells in healthy people across ages. CDR3 length equals 13 residues. With 2 bases removed from V and 0 bases from J, the gap between germline ends came to 4 bases. Germline CDR1 reads MNHEY; CDR2 reads SVGAGI. With a J-beta primer mix and a sample-barcoded 5' primer, a second PCR ran roughly 7 to 11 cycles. MiXCR was run by TCRdb on the 5' RACE reads, yielding one entry per CDR3 protein. The top ten hold 10% to 15% of the sample, which has approximately 940,000 distinct CDR3 sequences, around 48% seen once. The source is a young man in good health. Sequences were obtained from blood. This rearrangement joins TRBV6-5 to TRBJ1-1; D not certain. CDR3 sequence reads: CASSYLLNTEAFF. For the CDR3, the DNA is TGTGCCAGCAGTTACCTCTTGAACACTGAAGCTTTCTTT.